This TCR beta chain was recovered during a study of control samples from healthy donors and cancer patients. Libraries were prepared by immunoSEQ multiplex PCR; TCRdb keeps only in-frame clonotypes and omits some of them. Here the sample spans approximately 120,000 clones, over 75% being singletons. The specimen was blood. This TCR came from a man between 18 and 35 years old in good health.

The CDR3 spells CASSLGSWQGTYEQYF. CDR3 nucleotide sequence: TGTGCCAGCAGCTTAGGAAGTTGGCAGGGTACCTACGAGCAGTACTTC. The rearrangement joins TRBV11-1 to TRBJ2-7, with D maybe TRBD1 (5 bases). The CDR3 length is 16 residues. In germline, CDR1 is SGHAT, CDR2 FQDESV (reference sequence). V shed 1 base and J shed 2 bases, with 15 bases lying between them.